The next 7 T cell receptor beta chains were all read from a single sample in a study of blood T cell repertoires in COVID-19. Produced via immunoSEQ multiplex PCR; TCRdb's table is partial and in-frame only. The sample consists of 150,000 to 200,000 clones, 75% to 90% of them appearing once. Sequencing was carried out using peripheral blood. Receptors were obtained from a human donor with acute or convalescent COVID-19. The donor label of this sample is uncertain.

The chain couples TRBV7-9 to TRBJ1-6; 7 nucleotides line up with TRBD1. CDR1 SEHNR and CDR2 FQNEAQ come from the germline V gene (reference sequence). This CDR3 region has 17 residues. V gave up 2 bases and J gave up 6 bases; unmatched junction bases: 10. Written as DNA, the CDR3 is TGTGCCAGCAGCTTATATAAGGGGGCCTTTTTTAATTCACCCCTCCACTTT. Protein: CASSLYKGAFFNSPLHF. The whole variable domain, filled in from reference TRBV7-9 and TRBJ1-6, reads DTGVSQNPRHKITKRGQNVTFRCDPISEHNRLYWYRQTLGQGPEFLTYFQNEAQLEKSRLLSDRFSAERPKGSFSTLEIQRTEQGDSAMYLCASSLYKGAFFNSPLHFGNGTRLTVT.

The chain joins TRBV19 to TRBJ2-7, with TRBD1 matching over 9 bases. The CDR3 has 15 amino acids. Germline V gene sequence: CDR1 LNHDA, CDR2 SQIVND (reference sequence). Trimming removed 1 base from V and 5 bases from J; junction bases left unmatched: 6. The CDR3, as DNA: TGTGCCAGTAGTATAGTAGGGACAGGGATCCACGAGCAGTACTTC. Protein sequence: CASSIVGTGIHEQYF.

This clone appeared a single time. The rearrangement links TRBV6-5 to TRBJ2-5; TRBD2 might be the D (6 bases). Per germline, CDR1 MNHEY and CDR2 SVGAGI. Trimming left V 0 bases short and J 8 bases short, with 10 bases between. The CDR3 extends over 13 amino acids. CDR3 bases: TGTGCCAGCAGTTACTCGGAGGGGCCAACCCAGTACTTC. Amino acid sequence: CASSYSEGPTQYF.

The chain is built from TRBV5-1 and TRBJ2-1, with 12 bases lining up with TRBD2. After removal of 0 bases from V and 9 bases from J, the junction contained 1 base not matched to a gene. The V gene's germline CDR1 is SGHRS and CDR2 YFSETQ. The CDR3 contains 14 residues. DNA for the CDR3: TGCGCCAGCAGCTTGGCTAGCGGGGGGGGTGAGCAGTTCTTC. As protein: CASSLASGGGEQFF.

The CDR3 loop is CASSPNYNNQPQHF. Here the CDR3 DNA reads TGTGCCAGCTCCCCAAATTACAACAATCAGCCCCAGCATTTT. The genes are TRBV18 and TRBJ1-5; D remains unclear. Germline CDR1 and CDR2: KGHSH and LQKENI. Trimming pared 6 bases from V and 3 bases from J, leaving 12 bases between. This CDR3 comprises 14 residues.

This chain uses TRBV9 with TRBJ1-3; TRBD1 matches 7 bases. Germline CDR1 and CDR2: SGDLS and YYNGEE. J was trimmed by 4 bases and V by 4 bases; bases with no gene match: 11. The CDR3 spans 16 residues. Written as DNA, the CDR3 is TGTGCCAGCAGCCCCTCTGGACAGGCCGGGGGAAACACCATATATTTT. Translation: CASSPSGQAGGNTIYF.

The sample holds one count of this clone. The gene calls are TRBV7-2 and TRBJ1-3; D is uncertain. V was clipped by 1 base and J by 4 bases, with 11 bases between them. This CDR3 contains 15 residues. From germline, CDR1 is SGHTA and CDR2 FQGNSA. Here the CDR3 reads CASSLGTGAGNTIYF. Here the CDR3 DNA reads TGTGCCAGCAGCTTAGGGACGGGAGCAGGAAACACCATATATTTT. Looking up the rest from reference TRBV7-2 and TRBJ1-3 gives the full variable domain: GAGVSQSPSNKVTEKGKDVELRCDPISGHTALYWYRQSLGQGLEFLIYFQGNSAPDKSGLPSDRFSAERTGGSVSTLTIQRTQQEDSAVYLCASSLGTGAGNTIYFGEGSWLTVV.